The subject of this entry is one T cell receptor beta chain. Its antigen is not known. Included in the TCR beta cDNA libraries were unique molecular identifiers. With about 0.95 to 10 million T cells as the source, 450,000 to 600,000 cDNA molecules resulted. TCRdb reprocessed the PCR reads with MiXCR, giving one entry per CDR3 protein. The table includes roughly 650,000 distinct CDR3 sequences, around 64% detected once. The CDR3 has 18 amino acids. The J segment lost 0 bases and the V segment lost 6 bases, leaving 11 bases of the junction unmatched. This entry comes from a study of post-analysis software for immune sequencing data. Study-level information: Secondary progressive, relapsing-remitting and progressive-relapsing multiple sclerosis were among the included disease courses.

General study findings and limits: The study found significantly lower normalized Chao1 diversity in multiple sclerosis patients than in controls. A handful of TRBV segments appeared more often in patients than in controls, and TRBV5-6, TRBV5-1 and TRBV20-1 were among these.

Sequencing input: blood. The gene calls are TRBV12-3 or TRBV12-4 and TRBJ2-6, with 7 bases identical to TRBD2. The clonotype was recovered from a girl aged 2-10 years with multiple sclerosis. As DNA, the CDR3 is TGTGCCAGCAGGCGGGGGTGGACGGTCAGCTCTGGGGCCAACGTCCTGACTTTC. Translation gives CASRRGWTVSSGANVLTF.